This TCR beta chain was captured in a study of cytomegalovirus exposure and HLA in healthy donors. Both 60 Vbeta primers and 13 Jbeta primers went into the PCR. Profiling relied on immunoSEQ multiplex PCR, and the TCRdb table lists in-frame clones only, not all of them. The table lists roughly 140,000 clones, about four fifths of them singletons. General study points: Sequencing depth roughly uniform across donors was assumed in presence/absence analyses.

This CDR3 comprises 14 residues. Germline V gene data show CDR1 as SNHLY and CDR2 as FYNNEI. A single count supports this clone. Its antigen is as yet unknown. An end of the junction does not agree with germline; a read error may underlie this. Additional DNA sequences in this sample encode the identical CDR3. The rearrangement joins TRBV2 to TRBJ1-1, with TRBD1 identical over 8 bases. This receptor was identified in a man aged 45 to 65 in good health and CMV-seropositive. The sample comprised PBMCs. CDR3 protein: CASSAQGQDTEAFF. CDR3 DNA: TGTGCCAGCAGTGCTCAGGGACAGGACACCGAAGCTTTCTTT.